What follows are 24 T cell receptor beta chains derived from one specimen sequenced in a study of identical twins. TCRdb independently ran MiXCR on the 5' RACE reads; one entry per CDR3 protein. The repertoire holds around 680,000 distinct CDR3 sequences, with over 8.5% as singletons. A further study also used this sample, focusing on yellow fever vaccine responses in identical twins.

Source material: PBMCs. The receptors here all came from a woman aged 18-29 years in good health.

The genes are TRBV7-9 and TRBJ2-1, with 9 bases fitting TRBD2. V shed 3 bases and J 8 bases; nucleotides not matched to a gene: 2. Germline V gene lookup returns CDR1 SEHNR and CDR2 FQNEAQ (reference sequence). CDR3 length: 13 amino acids. CDR3 nucleotides: TGTGCCAGCAGCTTCGTAGCGGGAGATGAGCAGTTCTTC. Translating it yields CASSFVAGDEQFF.

This clonotype was recorded a few times. The V gene is TRBV20-1, the J gene TRBJ2-5; D is perhaps TRBD1 or TRBD2 (5 bases each). The germline V gene has CDR1 DFQATT and CDR2 SNEGSKA (reference sequence). V shed 5 bases and J shed 2 bases, with 18 bases lying between them. This CDR3 spans 15 amino acids. The CDR3 coding sequence is TGCAGTGCTCATTTTCCTGGGACCAAGCAAGAGACCCAGTACTTC. It codes for CSAHFPGTKQETQYF.

The J gene is TRBJ2-1, the V gene TRBV24-1; 15 bases match TRBD2. CDR3 length: 18 residues. Germline lookup yields CDR1 KGHDR and CDR2 SFDVKD. V lost 3 bases and J lost 10; bases outside the gene matches: 12. CDR3 residues: CATSDGGLAGGRSAEQFF. The CDR3 nucleotides read TGTGCCACCAGTGATGGGGGACTAGCGGGGGGCCGTTCCGCGGAGCAGTTCTTC.

The sample holds a few counts of this clonotype. The chain recombines TRBV7-8 with TRBJ2-1; possibly TRBD2 for D (5 bases). Between the trimmed V and J ends, which lost 1 base and 4 bases, there was a span of 14 bases. In germline, CDR1 is SGHVS, CDR2 FQNEAQ. The CDR3 sequence is 16 residues long. The CDR3 protein is CASSLVRTRQYNEQFF. The CDR3 DNA follows: TGTGCCAGCAGCTTAGTGAGGACTCGCCAGTACAATGAGCAGTTCTTC.

V gene TRBV11-2 combines with J gene TRBJ2-7; D remains unclear. V was pared by 4 bases and J by 0 bases, with 16 bases between. This CDR3 region has 16 residues. Germline V gene sequence: CDR1 SGHAT, CDR2 FQNNGV. The CDR3 region has the DNA TGTGCCAGCAGCTCGCTGTTAATAGAAAGCTCCTACGAGCAGTACTTC. It codes for CASSSLLIESSYEQYF.

CDR3 sequence reads: CSARDRGTSASYEQYF. CDR3 nucleotide sequence: TGCAGTGCTAGAGATAGGGGGACTAGCGCCTCCTACGAGCAGTACTTC. The chain links TRBV20-1 to TRBJ2-7; 10 bases are shared with TRBD2. Germline V gene sequence: CDR1 DFQATT, CDR2 SNEGSKA (reference sequence). V shed 0 bases, J shed 0 bases, and the junction held 5 bases outside the gene matches. The CDR3 length is 16 residues.

This clonotype has just a few counts. The chain has TRBV5-4 and TRBJ2-5, with 10 bases lining up with TRBD2. With V trimmed by 4 bases and J by 1 base, 7 bases remained unmatched. The CDR3 totals 16 residues. Germline V gene lookup returns CDR1 SGHNT and CDR2 YYREEE (reference sequence). The chain's CDR3 is CASSRASGGTQETQYF. The CDR3 DNA follows: TGTGCCAGCAGCAGGGCTAGCGGGGGAACCCAAGAGACCCAGTACTTC.

This chain uses TRBV28 with TRBJ1-2, with TRBD1 matching 9 bases. The ends lost 2 bases at V and 13 bases at J; junction bases unmatched: 5. The CDR3 is made up of 12 amino acids. Germline CDR1 is MDHEN and CDR2 is SYDVKM. The DNA for the CDR3 is TGTGCCAGCAGTTTAACGGGGACAGGGAGCACCTTC. It codes for CASSLTGTGSTF.

This clonotype has just a few counts. J is TRBJ2-7 and V is TRBV7-9, with 8 nucleotides matching TRBD1. Trimming removed 5 bases from V and 10 bases from J; junction bases left unmatched: 4. Germline CDR1 and CDR2: SEHNR and FQNEAQ (reference sequence). The CDR3 has 11 amino acids. CDR3 residues: CASSTDRVQYF. In DNA form, the CDR3 reads TGTGCCAGCAGCACGGACAGGGTACAGTACTTC.

This clonotype has more than one count but fewer than ten. The chain uses TRBV24-1 and TRBJ2-2; the match to TRBD2 covers 7 bases. The CDR3 loop spans 15 amino acids. The germline gives CDR1 KGHDR, CDR2 SFDVKD. V was pared by 1 base and J by 6 bases, with 4 bases of the junction left unmatched. CDR3 region: CATSDFRRESGELFF. In nucleotides, the CDR3 is TGTGCCACCAGTGATTTCAGGCGGGAGTCCGGGGAGCTGTTTTTT.

This clonotype was seen only a few times. This chain links TRBV24-1 with TRBJ2-5; D is unresolved. V was pared by 5 bases and J by 1 base, with 4 bases between. The CDR3 spans 12 residues. The V gene's germline CDR1 is KGHDR and CDR2 SFDVKD. The CDR3 nucleotides read TGTGCCACCAGTGGTTTCCAAGAGACCCAGTACTTC. Its translation is CATSGFQETQYF.

This chain links TRBV27 with TRBJ2-7, with D unclear. V dropped 4 bases and J dropped 3 bases, with 10 bases sitting between them. The CDR3 runs to 13 residues. Germline V lookup: CDR1 MNHEY, CDR2 SMNVEV (reference sequence). CDR3 DNA: TGTGCCAGCAGTTCCAACCCAATCTACGAGCAGTACTTC. Translated, it gives CASSSNPIYEQYF.

This clonotype was seen ten or more times. This chain connects TRBV12-3 or TRBV12-4 to TRBJ2-7; no clear D gene. With 1 base removed from V and 1 base from J, the gap between germline ends came to 8 bases. The CDR3 extends over 14 amino acids. CDR3: CASSLGVRSYEQYF. CDR3 bases: TGTGCCAGCAGTTTAGGAGTTCGTTCCTACGAGCAGTACTTC.

The chain joins TRBV4-3 to TRBJ2-1; the D gene is possibly TRBD1 (6 bases). The CDR3 covers 15 residues. V lost 1 base and J 3 bases, leaving 10 bases between the germline ends. In germline, CDR1 is LGHNA, CDR2 YSLEER. The CDR3 here is CASSQAGVGYNEQFF. The CDR3 region has the DNA TGCGCCAGCAGCCAAGCAGGGGTTGGCTACAATGAGCAGTTCTTC.

This clonotype was detected only once. The chain combines TRBV27 with TRBJ2-7; D remains unclear. CDR1 and CDR2 from the germline V gene are MNHEY and SMNVEV (reference sequence). V dropped 6 bases and J dropped 2 bases, with 11 bases sitting between them. This CDR3 is 13 amino acids long. DNA of the CDR3: TGTGCCAGCAGGGACGGACCCACCTACGAGCAGTACTTC. As protein: CASRDGPTYEQYF.

The chain combines TRBV6-1 with TRBJ2-1; 10 bases fit TRBD1. CDR1 is MNHNS and CDR2 is SASEGT in the germline V gene. The CDR3 spans 19 residues. Losses at the gene ends were 5 bases for V and 0 bases for J; bases not matched to a gene: 13. CDR3 sequence: CASSRRGQGFFNSYNEQFF. CDR3 DNA sequence: TGTGCCAGCAGTCGCAGGGGACAGGGGTTTTTTAACTCCTACAATGAGCAGTTCTTC.

CDR3 protein: CASSLGLASLNEQFF. The CDR3 DNA sequence: TGCGCCAGCAGCTTGGGGCTAGCTTCTTTGAATGAGCAGTTCTTC. This chain uses TRBV5-1 with TRBJ2-1; D possibly corresponds to TRBD2 (5 bases). Germline-derived CDR1 and CDR2 are SGHRS and YFSETQ. With 0 bases removed from V and 7 bases from J, the gap between germline ends came to 14 bases. The CDR3 spans 15 residues.

This clonotype was seen only a few times. The rearrangement uses TRBV29-1 and TRBJ2-1; D remains ambiguous. Between the trimmed V and J ends, which lost 4 bases and 2 bases, there was a span of 12 bases. This CDR3 comprises 14 residues. The germline V gene encodes CDR1 SQVTM and CDR2 ANQGSEA. CDR3 DNA: TGCAGCGTTGTGGTGGCGGTTCCCTACAATGAGCAGTTCTTC. It specifies CSVVVAVPYNEQFF.

The rearrangement joins TRBV29-1 to TRBJ2-3, with D tentatively TRBD1 (5 bases). Germline V CDR1 and CDR2: SQVTM, ANQGSEA. The CDR3 runs to 14 residues. V lost 8 bases, J lost 1 base, and 16 bases lay in between. CDR3: CSSTGASGTDTQYF. The CDR3 nucleotides are TGCAGCTCAACTGGGGCGTCTGGCACAGATACGCAGTATTTT.

The chain has TRBV29-1 and TRBJ2-1; D remains ambiguous. Between the trimmed V and J ends, which lost 1 base and 5 bases, there was a span of 9 bases. CDR3 size: 13 residues. Per germline, CDR1 SQVTM and CDR2 ANQGSEA. The CDR3 loop is CSVEGGRHNEQFF. CDR3 sequence (DNA): TGCAGCGTTGAAGGCGGAAGGCACAATGAGCAGTTCTTC.

This clonotype has a count of ten or more. This chain joins TRBV5-1 and TRBJ1-1, with D uncertain. Trimming stripped 4 bases from V and 6 bases from J, with 13 bases between. The CDR3 spans 13 residues. Germline CDR1 SGHRS, CDR2 YFSETQ. CDR3 sequence reads: CASSPFLTAEAFF. The CDR3 coding sequence is TGCGCCAGCAGCCCCTTTCTCACGGCTGAAGCTTTCTTT.

The chain joins TRBV12-3 or TRBV12-4 to TRBJ2-7, with 8 bases matching TRBD2. CDR3 size: 15 residues. V dropped 1 base and J dropped 7; count of bases not matched to a gene: 9. In DNA form, the CDR3 reads TGTGCCAGCAGTTTAGTCGGGGGGGTCGGGGGAGAGCAGTACTTC. It translates to CASSLVGGVGGEQYF.

This clonotype came up many times. V is TRBV6-6 and J is TRBJ2-7; D not certain. CDR1 is MNHNY, CDR2 SVGAGI, per germline (reference sequence). With 7 bases removed from V and 1 base from J, the gap between germline ends came to 11 bases. The CDR3 consists of 13 residues. In nucleotides, the CDR3 is TGTGCCAGCACCGCGTCTTATTCCTACGAGCAGTACTTC. Its translation: CASTASYSYEQYF.

This clonotype was observed a few times. The CDR3 loop reads CASRGDRGIAGAGNEQFF. The DNA for the CDR3 is TGCGCCAGCAGGGGGGACAGGGGAATAGCGGGAGCGGGTAATGAGCAGTTCTTC. The rearrangement joins TRBV10-2 to TRBJ2-1; perhaps TRBD1 as D (10 bases). The germline gives CDR1 WSHSY, CDR2 SAAADI. Deletions cut 6 bases from V and 7 bases from J, with 28 bases between. The CDR3 has 18 residues.